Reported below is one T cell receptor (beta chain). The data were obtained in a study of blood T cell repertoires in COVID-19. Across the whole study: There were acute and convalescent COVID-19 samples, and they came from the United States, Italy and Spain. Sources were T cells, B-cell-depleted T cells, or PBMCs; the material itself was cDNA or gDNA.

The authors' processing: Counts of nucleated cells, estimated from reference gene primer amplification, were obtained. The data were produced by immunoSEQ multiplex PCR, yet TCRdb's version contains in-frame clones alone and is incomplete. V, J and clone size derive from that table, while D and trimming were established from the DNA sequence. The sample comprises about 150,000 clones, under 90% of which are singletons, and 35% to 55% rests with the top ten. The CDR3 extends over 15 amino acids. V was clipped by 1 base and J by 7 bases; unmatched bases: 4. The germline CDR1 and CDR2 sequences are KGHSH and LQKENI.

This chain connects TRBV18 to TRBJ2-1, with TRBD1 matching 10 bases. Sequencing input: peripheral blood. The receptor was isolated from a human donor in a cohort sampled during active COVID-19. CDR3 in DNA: TGTGCCAGCTCACCACGGACAGGGGGACTTAATGAGCAGTTCTTC. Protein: CASSPRTGGLNEQFF.